This T cell receptor (beta chain) was profiled in a study of cytomegalovirus exposure and HLA in healthy donors. Whole-study findings and limits: Cytomegalovirus-associated TCR beta chains were listed, numbering 150 to 200. Researchers left out some V segments, among them TRBV6-2 and TRBV6-3, as indistinguishable. The authors considered a cluster of highly shared sequence variants likely to be a sequencing artifact. Earlier analysis found most TCR beta V segments productive about 90% or about 30% of the time.

A remark on this clone: What it binds is unknown.

13 Jbeta primers and 60 Vbeta primers were used for the PCR. Some clones are missing from TCRdb's copy, which holds only in-frame ones; the method was immunoSEQ multiplex PCR. The table lists about 180,000 clones, approximately 80% of them singletons, with about 0.5% in the top ten. Germline assignment: CDR1 LNHDA and CDR2 SQIVND (reference sequence). The CDR3 is 16 amino acids. The V gene end was trimmed by 4 bases and the J gene end by 0 bases; junction bases not matched to a gene: 6. Material for sequencing was PBMCs. The genes are TRBV19 and TRBJ1-3; 7 bases align to TRBD1. This TCR was sampled from a woman aged 45 to 65 in good health and CMV-seronegative. The CDR3 region is CASSTQGIGSGNTIYF. As DNA, the CDR3 is TGTGCCAGTAGTACACAGGGGATCGGCTCTGGAAACACCATATATTTT.